The present TCR beta chain was sequenced within a study of blood T cell repertoires in COVID-19. This table comes from immunoSEQ multiplex PCR, and its TCRdb copy is limited to in-frame clones, with some not included. Found here are 260,000 or so clones, 84% of them singletons; the top ten hold over 8.5%. Germline V gene lookup returns CDR1 LNHDA and CDR2 SQIVND (reference sequence). J was trimmed by 5 bases and V by 4 bases; bases with no gene match: 11. The CDR3 is 16 residues long. The receptor was derived from a human donor in a cohort sampled during active COVID-19. The sequenced sample consisted of peripheral blood. J is TRBJ2-5 and V is TRBV19; TRBD1 matches at 9 bases. CDR3 coding DNA: TGTGCCAGTAGTACCCTCCCGGGACAGGGTGGTGAGACCCAGTACTTC. Translated: CASSTLPGQGGETQYF.